A selection of T cell receptor beta chains follows, all from one sample in a study of technical replicates of blood from a few donors. TCRdb's table, derived via immunoSEQ multiplex PCR, lists solely in-frame clones and lacks some. The sample has tens of thousands of clones, approximately 93% seen once. The sample comprised T cells isolated from PBMCs. These receptors all come from a human donor in good health. The CDR3 runs from the conserved cysteine through the conserved F or W. Clone size is not always given. Where it is, it says once, few, many or a class for expanded clones.

few	TRBV6-1	TRBJ2-3	CASRQLAGVGDTQYF
-	TRBV19	TRBJ2-2	CASRLSGAGELFF
-	TRBV18	TRBJ1-5	CASSPWSSSNQPQHF
-	TRBV9	TRBJ2-4	CASSVEGGVKNIQYF
-	TRBV27	TRBJ2-7	CASTAGGLGREQYF
-	TRBV5-6	TRBJ1-5	CASSLWDWDQPQHF
-	TRBV4-3	TRBJ1-1	CASSHMDGPGDTEAFF
-	TRBV7-9	TRBJ2-7	CASSSTWGLAGERSYEQYF
-	TRBV6-5	TRBJ2-1	CASSYSLHPGVNEQFF
-	TRBV30	TRBJ2-1	CAWSVGLLPSYNEQFF
-	TRBV25-1	TRBJ2-2	CASYAGSQSGELFF
-	TRBV28	TRBJ1-2	CASSLGSGHFGYTF
few	TRBV2	TRBJ2-7	CASSEAVGQGALWVSYEQYF
-	TRBV4-2	TRBJ2-5	CASSDTLAPETQYF